The rows below give T cell receptor beta chains drawn from one sample of a study of human T cells and chemical hapten exposure. TCRdb passed the RACE reads through MiXCR, listing each CDR3 protein once. The data contain approximately 110,000 distinct CDR3 sequences, approximately 11% of them singletons. The starting material was whole blood, obtained in connection with sensitization to the hapten diphenylcyclopropenone (DPC). The receptors shown here come from a woman between 40 and 50 years old with alopecia areata. Some clones in this sample may be carry-over from other donors' samples. CDR3s leave out the opening cysteine and the closing phenylalanine or tryptophan.

>TRBV20-1|TRBJ2-7
SACTLVPPYEQY
>TRBV12-3/TRBV12-4|TRBJ1-2
ASRPTTGEIGYT
>TRBV6-2/TRBV6-3|TRBJ2-7
ASSYLTKRGPTYEQY
>TRBV7-3|TRBJ2-7
ASSSSGGSEQY
>TRBV29-1|TRBJ2-5
SVEGTGQETQY
>TRBV15|TRBJ1-1
ATSTSWATEAF
>TRBV29-1|TRBJ1-1
SVETRRGTEAF
>TRBV7-2|TRBJ1-1
ASSLGRGRGTEAF
>TRBV19|TRBJ2-7
ASSIGAASYEQY
>TRBV7-2|TRBJ2-2
ASSKRQGGTGELF
>TRBV2|TRBJ1-2
ASGRGARNGYGYT
>TRBV6-5|TRBJ1-2
ASSLRTGGFNYGYT
>TRBV4-3|TRBJ1-3
ASSQVLKGHFSGNTIY
>TRBV9|TRBJ2-7
ASSLYPGGGYEQY
>TRBV6-6|TRBJ1-2
AGGTAKSYGYT
>TRBV28|TRBJ2-1
ASSSLTAYSYNEQF
>TRBV7-2|TRBJ1-4
ASSLGGGRDEKLF
>TRBV6-5|TRBJ1-4
ASSLSFTTNEKLF
>TRBV6-6|TRBJ2-1
ASSYRLADNEQF
>TRBV6-6|TRBJ1-2
ASSYRRDAAGYT
>TRBV7-2|TRBJ2-5
ASSSEETQY
>TRBV2|TRBJ2-7
ASSVTALYEQY
>TRBV7-2|TRBJ1-5
ASGDRVNQPQH
>TRBV24-1|TRBJ2-2
ATSDTRTNTGELF
>TRBV5-5|TRBJ2-1
ASSRSANSYNEQF
>TRBV6-2/TRBV6-3|TRBJ2-7
ASSSGNSYEQY
>TRBV4-3|TRBJ1-3
ASSQWDRGGNTIY
>TRBV30|TRBJ1-2
AWSAEANYGYT
>TRBV6-2/TRBV6-3|TRBJ1-2
ASSYSTADRGVHHT
>TRBV7-9|TRBJ2-1
ASSTRTSASYNEQF
>TRBV4-2|TRBJ2-1
ASSLRLGGTSYNEQF
>TRBV3-1|TRBJ2-1
ASSQDGASGRAQF
>TRBV7-3|TRBJ2-1
ASSSTTSSYNEQF
>TRBV29-1|TRBJ2-4
SVGGGANIQY
>TRBV3-1|TRBJ2-3
ASSQDLVALTQY
>TRBV27|TRBJ2-7
ASAPGALHEQY
>TRBV7-2|TRBJ1-1
ASSPRPFRGTEAF
>TRBV18|TRBJ1-1
ASTHRGETEAF
>TRBV6-2/TRBV6-3|TRBJ1-2
ASSLQGVLDYGYT
>TRBV3-1|TRBJ2-1
ASSQDWAYNEQF
>TRBV15|TRBJ1-5
AAHEAPGRPQH
>TRBV7-9|TRBJ1-2
ASSLRTGSYGYT
>TRBV20-1|TRBJ1-1
SATHRSLNTEAF
>TRBV7-9|TRBJ1-1
ASSLAPEAF
>TRBV7-2|TRBJ2-2
ASSPRAGWTGELF
>TRBV19|TRBJ2-1
ASIPGGSYNEQF
>TRBV4-3|TRBJ1-1
ASSQERDRVAF
>TRBV18|TRBJ2-1
ASSPGTGKERGQF
>TRBV2|TRBJ2-7
ASSEGYFPGQETYELY
>TRBV28|TRBJ1-4
ASSLRNYAGTFV
>TRBV12-3/TRBV12-4|TRBJ1-1
ASSLGLERDTEAF
>TRBV10-3|TRBJ1-1
AIRARGGMNTEAF
>TRBV11-2|TRBJ2-1
ASSLTGTSGRLLHNEQF
>TRBV7-2|TRBJ2-5
ASSFPRGQETQY
>TRBV7-9|TRBJ2-1
ASRAGTYNEQF
>TRBV6-2/TRBV6-3|TRBJ2-5
ASSYSSGTHRAETQY
>TRBV6-2/TRBV6-3|TRBJ2-2
ASSPRGTGELF
>TRBV10-3|TRBJ1-1
AIGRGTEAF
>TRBV7-9|TRBJ2-4
ASSPLPNIQY
>TRBV6-1|TRBJ2-7
ASRRGYEQY